Sequencing of this TCR beta chain was carried out in a study of blood T cell repertoires in COVID-19. The CDR3 runs 14 residues. Unmatched junction bases numbered 3, after V lost 5 bases and J lost 1 base. Germline CDR1 reads SGHVS; CDR2 reads FQNEAQ. All enrollees were roughly 18 to 95 years old and from fewer than 30 US areas. Categorization into cohorts depended on clinical history that participants reported. This table comes from immunoSEQ multiplex PCR, and its TCRdb copy is limited to in-frame clones, with some not included. The table shows about 200,000 clones, with 86% occurring only once. The chain couples TRBV7-8 to TRBJ2-3, with 7 bases aligning to TRBD1. The TCR comes from a man aged 35 to 55 with acute COVID-19. The material sequenced was PBMCs or T cells enriched from blood (not recorded which). The DNA for the CDR3 is TGTGCCAGCAGCCCCACAGGGGGCACAGATACGCAGTATTTT. It translates to CASSPTGGTDTQYF.